This passage covers 14 T cell receptor beta chains from one sample sequenced in a study of T cell responses to AZD1222 COVID-19 vaccine. Sequencing was performed with immunoSEQ multiplex PCR; in TCRdb, only in-frame clones are kept and a portion is missing. This table has roughly 150,000 clones, 90% appearing once. This material consisted of peripheral blood, taken 28 days after the second AZD1222 dose. The receptor source for this set is an adult who received the AZD1222 COVID-19 vaccine.

As to this clone: At the DNA level, this CDR3 is encoded by other sequences in the same sample as well. The chain is built from TRBV19 and TRBJ1-2; possible D gene TRBD1, 5 bases. The V end lost 3 bases, the J end lost 1 base, and 6 bases lay between the germline ends. CDR3 length: 13 residues. Germline values: CDR1 LNHDA, CDR2 SQIVND (reference sequence). The CDR3 loop reads CASSIDSNYGYTF. The CDR3 DNA reads as TGTGCCAGTAGTATCGACAGTAACTATGGCTACACCTTC.

V is TRBV6-5 and J is TRBJ2-7; D is undetermined. CDR1 and CDR2 from the germline V gene are MNHEY and SVGAGI. This CDR3 has 14 amino acids. The V and J ends lost 6 bases and 3 bases respectively, with 15 bases between them. CDR3 sequence reads: CASSPGPAVYEQYF. As DNA, the CDR3 is TGTGCCAGCAGCCCCGGACCGGCGGTCTACGAGCAGTACTTC.

Regarding this clone: This same CDR3 is encoded by further DNA sequences in the sample. This rearrangement joins TRBV19 to TRBJ2-7; possible D gene TRBD2, 5 bases. CDR1 LNHDA and CDR2 SQIVND come from the germline V gene (reference sequence). The CDR3 has 14 amino acids. V was shortened by 1 base and J by 2 bases, with 9 bases between the two germline ends. The CDR3 DNA is TGTGCCAGTAGTATAGGGACTGGGACCTACGAGCAGTACTTC. Amino acid sequence: CASSIGTGTYEQYF.

This clone was found a few times. V is TRBV11-2 and J is TRBJ2-3; 10 bases agree with TRBD2. This CDR3 region has 16 residues. V dropped 3 bases and J dropped 3; count of bases not matched to a gene: 6. Per germline, CDR1 SGHAT and CDR2 FQNNGV. The CDR3 nucleotides read TGTGCCAGCAGCTTGGGACTAGCGTGGAGAACAGATACGCAGTATTTT. It encodes CASSLGLAWRTDTQYF.

For the CDR3, the DNA is TGTGCCAGCAGGGAGTGGGGGCGGGGAGATACGCAGTATTTT. Amino acid sequence: CASREWGRGDTQYF. V gene TRBV7-9 combines with J gene TRBJ2-3, with D perhaps given as TRBD1 or TRBD2 (6 bases each). CDR1 is SEHNR, CDR2 FQNEAQ, per germline (reference sequence). This CDR3 has 14 residues. V was clipped by 6 bases and J by 5 bases, with 15 bases between them. Complete variable domain (other parts from reference TRBV7-9 and TRBJ2-3): DTGVSQNPRHKITKRGQNVTFRCDPISEHNRLYWYRQTLGQGPEFLTYFQNEAQLEKSRLLSDRFSAERPKGSFSTLEIQRTEQGDSAMYLCASREWGRGDTQYFGPGTRLTVL.

The rearrangement uses TRBV14 and TRBJ2-7; 8 nucleotides match TRBD1. V lost 4 bases, J lost 6 bases, and 2 bases stayed unmatched. CDR3 length equals 12 residues. The germline CDR1 and CDR2 sequences are SGHDN and FVKESK. The CDR3 DNA sequence: TGTGCCAGCAGCCGGACAGGGCGCGAGCAGTACTTC. Translation gives CASSRTGREQYF.

The rearrangement joins TRBV2 to TRBJ2-7; TRBD2 might be the D (5 bases). This CDR3 has 14 amino acids. The germline V gene encodes CDR1 SNHLY and CDR2 FYNNEI. Deletions cut 6 bases from V and 0 bases from J, with 12 bases between. The DNA of the CDR3 is TGTGCCAGCAGGGAGGCAGACCCCTCCTACGAGCAGTACTTC. It yields the protein CASREADPSYEQYF.

This rearrangement joins TRBV3-1 (or the pseudogene TRBV3-2) to TRBJ1-4, with D unclear. Trimming cost V 3 bases and J 8 bases, with 4 bases left between them. The CDR3 is 11 amino acids. Germline lookup yields CDR1 LGHDT and CDR2 YNNKEL (reference sequence). CDR3 DNA: TGTGCCAGCAGCCATACGGAAAAACTGTTTTTT. Amino acids: CASSHTEKLFF.

The chain is built from TRBV6-1 and TRBJ1-3; D uncertain. Germline V gene sequence: CDR1 MNHNS, CDR2 SASEGT. The CDR3 contains 13 residues. V lost 2 bases to trimming and J lost 4 bases, with 6 bases between them. CDR3 protein: CASSETEGNTIYF. The CDR3 DNA is TGTGCCAGCAGTGAAACCGAAGGAAACACCATATATTTT.

V is TRBV15 and J is TRBJ1-1, with D hard to call. Deletions cut 0 bases from V and 7 bases from J, with 15 bases between. In germline, CDR1 is LNHNV, CDR2 YYDKDF (reference sequence). The CDR3 is made up of 15 amino acids. CDR3 amino acids: CATSRDLGRKSEAFF. The CDR3 nucleotides are TGTGCCACCAGCAGAGATCTGGGGAGGAAGAGTGAAGCTTTCTTT.

V and J are TRBV24-1 and TRBJ2-1; the D is unclear. V was clipped by 4 bases and J by 0 bases, with 12 bases between them. The CDR3 runs to 16 residues. Germline CDR1 and CDR2: KGHDR and SFDVKD. The CDR3 DNA follows: TGTGCCACCAGTGAGTCGGACGCCAGCTCCTACAATGAGCAGTTCTTC. It translates to CATSESDASSYNEQFF.

The gene calls are TRBV7-2 and TRBJ2-1, with 8 bases matching TRBD2. Trimming cost V 5 bases and J 15 bases; bases outside gene matches: 9. The length of the CDR3 is 12 residues. Germline V CDR1 and CDR2: SGHTA, FQGNSA. The CDR3, as DNA: TGTGCCAGCAGCCCGCGGACTAGCTTTGCGTTCTTC. Translating gives CASSPRTSFAFF.

The chain couples TRBV6-5 to TRBJ1-3; maybe TRBD1 (5 bases). Trimming took 4 bases from V and 0 from J, leaving 10 bases between them. The CDR3 spans 15 residues. The germline CDR1 and CDR2 sequences are MNHEY and SVGAGI. The CDR3 DNA follows: TGTGCCAGCAGTTCAGGGCGGGTCTCTGGAAACACCATATATTTT. Translation: CASSSGRVSGNTIYF.

The V gene is TRBV18, the J gene TRBJ2-7, with no clear D. V was shortened by 5 bases and J by 7 bases, with 18 bases between the two germline ends. Germline lookup yields CDR1 KGHSH and CDR2 LQKENI. The CDR3 contains 14 residues. CDR3 nucleotides: TGTGCCAGCTCATTTAAAGTTGGTGGACCAGAGCAGTACTTC. Translating it yields CASSFKVGGPEQYF.